Shown below are 27 T cell receptor beta chains from a single sample sequenced in a study of T cells in Graves' hyperthyroidism and ophthalmopathy. Amplification targeted TCR beta CDR3 regions from RNA transcripts. HTBI primers were the set used in a first-round RT-PCR of the TCR CDR3. From the multiplex PCR reads, TCRdb called clonotypes with MiXCR, one entry per CDR3 protein. Found here are more than 500,000 distinct CDR3 sequences, about half of them singletons; the top ten hold 15% to 20%. The sample consisted of peripheral blood or thyroid tissue (not recorded which). The receptors derive from an adult woman with Graves' disease, either hyperthyroidism or ophthalmopathy (not recorded which).

This clonotype was detected many times. The chain uses TRBV10-3 and TRBJ1-2; D call uncertain. This CDR3 is 12 amino acids long. V was pared by 0 bases and J by 4 bases, with 3 bases between. Germline CDR1 ENHRY, CDR2 SYGVKD. The CDR3 sequence: CAISESSYGYTF. In nucleotides, the CDR3 is TGTGCCATCAGTGAGTCAAGCTATGGCTACACCTTC.

This rearrangement joins TRBV20-1 to TRBJ2-6, with 7 bases aligning to TRBD1. V lost 3 bases to trimming and J lost 4 bases; unmatched junction nucleotides: 0. The CDR3 has 13 residues. From germline, CDR1 is DFQATT and CDR2 SNEGSKA (reference sequence). In nucleotides, the CDR3 is TGCAGTGCTAGGGGACAGGGGGCCAACGTCCTGACTTTC. Protein: CSARGQGANVLTF.

The V gene is TRBV12-3 or TRBV12-4, the J gene TRBJ2-2, with TRBD1 matching 12 bases. J was trimmed by 4 bases and V by 4 bases; bases with no gene match: 4. CDR3 length equals 16 residues. CDR3 protein: CASSWPGQGATGELFF. CDR3 DNA: TGTGCCAGCAGTTGGCCGGGACAGGGGGCCACCGGGGAGCTGTTTTTT.

The rearrangement joins TRBV29-1 to TRBJ1-1, with D possibly matching TRBD1 (6 bases). V lost 6 bases, J lost 4 bases, and 12 bases lay in between. This CDR3 is 12 amino acids long. Germline CDR1 reads SQVTM; CDR2 reads ANQGSEA. CDR3 in DNA: TGCAGCGTGGCCGGGACATCCACTGAAGCTTTCTTT. It translates to CSVAGTSTEAFF.

This clonotype was found a few times. The chain recombines TRBV5-5 with TRBJ2-2; D may correspond to TRBD1 or TRBD2 (6 bases each). The CDR3 sequence is 16 residues long. Trimming shortened V by 2 bases and J by 5 bases, and 16 bases separated the two germline ends. Germline V lookup: CDR1 SGHKS, CDR2 YYEKEE (reference sequence). The CDR3 DNA is TGTGCCAGCAGCTTCCCCGGGGGACAAATAACCGGGGAGCTGTTTTTT. This sequence encodes CASSFPGGQITGELFF.

This clonotype was detected ten times or more. The chain recombines TRBV5-1 with TRBJ1-1; 9 positions match TRBD1. The V and J ends lost 0 bases and 0 bases, in that order; junction bases with no gene match: 9. The germline V gene encodes CDR1 SGHRS and CDR2 YFSETQ. The CDR3 has 18 residues. DNA for the CDR3: TGCGCCAGCAGCTTGGAGGGACAGGGACGGAGGATGAACACTGAAGCTTTCTTT. Encoded protein: CASSLEGQGRRMNTEAFF.

This clonotype was seen repeatedly, ten times or more. The rearrangement joins TRBV28 to TRBJ2-5; D is unclear. V was clipped by 7 bases and J by 5 bases, with 11 bases between them. The CDR3 is made up of 12 amino acids. Germline V gene sequence: CDR1 MDHEN, CDR2 SYDVKM. The DNA of the CDR3 is TGTGCCAGCAATGTGGGAACGGAGACCCAGTACTTC. As protein: CASNVGTETQYF.

The chain combines TRBV20-1 with TRBJ1-4; no clear D. Germline CDR1 reads DFQATT; CDR2 reads SNEGSKA (reference sequence). Between the trimmed V and J ends, which lost 0 bases and 10 bases, there was a span of 0 bases. The CDR3 covers 9 residues. Here the CDR3 reads CSAREKLFF. CDR3 DNA: TGCAGTGCTAGAGAAAAACTGTTTTTT.

The chain carries TRBV25-1 and TRBJ1-2, with D unresolved. V lost 3 bases to trimming and J lost 0 bases, with 14 bases between them. The germline V gene encodes CDR1 MGHDK and CDR2 SYGVNS. This CDR3 region has 16 residues. CDR3 in amino acids: CASSDETRGSNYGYTF. In DNA, the CDR3 is TGTGCCAGCAGTGACGAAACCAGAGGCTCTAACTATGGCTACACCTTC.

This clonotype was seen at least ten times. V usage is TRBV4-1 and J usage is TRBJ1-1; the D gene is possibly TRBD1 (6 bases). V lost 2 bases and J lost 3, with 13 bases in between. The CDR3 totals 15 residues. The germline gives CDR1 MGHRA, CDR2 YSYEKL. The chain's CDR3 is CASSQLGRGHTEAFF. The CDR3 coding sequence is TGCGCCAGCAGCCAACTGGGACGGGGGCACACTGAAGCTTTCTTT.

This clonotype has at least ten counts. For the CDR3, the DNA is TGCAGCGTCGGTATTGACTATGGCTACACCTTC. Its translation: CSVGIDYGYTF. This rearrangement joins TRBV29-1 to TRBJ1-2; no reliable D call. CDR1 is SQVTM, CDR2 ANQGSEA, per germline. Trimming shortened V by 6 bases and J by 3 bases, and 8 bases separated the two germline ends. The CDR3 runs to 11 residues.

The J gene is TRBJ1-3, the V gene TRBV11-2; tentatively, D is TRBD1 (6 bases). The CDR3 is 11 amino acids. The germline V and J ends were trimmed by 1 base and 11 bases, with 6 bases remaining between them. The germline V gene has CDR1 SGHAT and CDR2 FQNNGV. The CDR3 DNA reads as TGTGCCAGCAGCTTAGGACAGGCCATATATTTT. This gives the protein CASSLGQAIYF.

This clonotype was observed a handful of times. This chain joins TRBV2 and TRBJ1-2, with D possibly matching TRBD1 (5 bases). V was trimmed by 3 bases and J by 2 bases, leaving 10 bases between them. CDR1 SNHLY and CDR2 FYNNEI come from the germline V gene. This CDR3 comprises 14 residues. CDR3 sequence: CASSEKGPNYGYTF. CDR3 in DNA: TGTGCCAGCAGTGAGAAGGGACCCAACTATGGCTACACCTTC. The variable domain in full, completed from reference TRBV2 and TRBJ1-2, reads EPEVTQTPSHQVTQMGQEVILRCVPISNHLYFYWYRQILGQKVEFLVSFYNNEISEKSEIFDDQFSVERPDGSNFTLKIRSTKLEDSAMYFCASSEKGPNYGYTFGSGTRLTVV.

Concerning this clonotype: The conserved phenylalanine or tryptophan is not found at the CDR3 terminus, so this likely reflects a read error. The limits of the CDR3 on the DNA are not certain, so only TCRdb's listed CDR3 is given. This rearrangement joins TRBV12-3 or TRBV12-4 to TRBJ2-5; the tabulated D call, TRBD1, remains unverified against the DNA. The CDR3 numbers 14 amino acids, ends counted. The CDR3: CASRGAGYGYTFGS.

The genes are TRBV10-3 and TRBJ2-7; D might be TRBD1 (5 bases). Germline V lookup: CDR1 ENHRY, CDR2 SYGVKD. The CDR3 runs 15 residues. V lost 3 bases, J lost 0 bases, and 12 bases lay in between. The CDR3 DNA sequence: TGTGCCATCAGTGATGCAGGGAAAGGCTCCTACGAGCAGTACTTC. Translation: CAISDAGKGSYEQYF.

The V call is TRBV9, the J call TRBJ1-3; D may be TRBD1 (5 bases). Germline V lookup: CDR1 SGDLS, CDR2 YYNGEE. Trimming removed 0 bases at V and 4 bases at J, with 8 bases between. The CDR3 is 14 residues long. The CDR3 region is CASSVAGQGNTIYF. The DNA for the CDR3 is TGTGCCAGCAGCGTAGCAGGACAAGGAAACACCATATATTTT.

Many counts were recorded for this clonotype. CDR3 sequence: CSARPYNSGTYEQYF. In nucleotides, the CDR3 is TGCAGTGCTAGACCCTACAATAGCGGAACCTACGAGCAGTACTTC. The chain carries TRBV20-1 and TRBJ2-7; a possible D gene is TRBD2 (6 bases). CDR1 DFQATT and CDR2 SNEGSKA come from the germline V gene (reference sequence). This CDR3 is 15 amino acids long. V was pared by 2 bases and J by 2 bases, with 16 bases between.

Points on this clonotype: A much larger clone differs by one base, so this may be a read error. The chain uses TRBV12-3 or TRBV12-4 and TRBJ1-5, with D maybe TRBD1 (5 bases). The CDR3 runs 14 residues. CDR3 sequence: CASSSGTGNQPHHF. The CDR3 DNA reads TGTGCCAGCAGTTCAGGGACGGGCAATCAGCCCCATCATTTT.

The chain employs TRBV24-1 and TRBJ2-7, with 7 bases aligning to TRBD2. Germline-derived CDR1 and CDR2 are KGHDR and SFDVKD. The V segment lost 4 bases and the J segment 7 bases; nucleotides outside the gene matches: 12. The CDR3 is 15 amino acids. The CDR3 bases are TGTGCCACCAGTGACCCCGGTTGGGGAGCGGGAGAGCAGTACTTC. Amino acid sequence: CATSDPGWGAGEQYF.

In this sample, this clonotype turned up many times. The rearrangement links TRBV14 to TRBJ1-3, with a possible D match to TRBD1 (6 bases). This CDR3 spans 14 amino acids. The V gene lost 0 bases and the J gene lost 3 bases, with 6 bases spanning the gap. Germline V gives CDR1 SGHDN, CDR2 FVKESK. In DNA form, the CDR3 reads TGTGCCAGCAGCCAAGAACAGGGTGGAAACACCATATATTTT. It is translated as CASSQEQGGNTIYF. Using reference TRBV14 and TRBJ1-3 for the parts outside the CDR3, the full variable domain is EAGVTQFPSHSVIEKGQTVTLRCDPISGHDNLYWYRRVMGKEIKFLLHFVKESKQDESGMPNNRFLAERTGGTYSTLKVQPAELEDSGVYFCASSQEQGGNTIYFGEGSWLTVV.

This clonotype was seen more than once but under ten times. The chain uses TRBV2 and TRBJ1-4; 9 bases line up with TRBD1. The CDR3 has 12 residues. Germline CDR1 is SNHLY and CDR2 is FYNNEI. Germline trimming cut 11 bases from V and 10 bases from J; bases unmatched to any gene: 8. CDR3 nucleotide sequence: TGTGCCGGGTCAAAGACAGGGGGAAAACTGTTTTTT. This codes for CAGSKTGGKLFF. The variable domain in full, with the rest retrieved from reference TRBV2 and TRBJ1-4, is EPEVTQTPSHQVTQMGQEVILRCVPISNHLYFYWYRQILGQKVEFLVSFYNNEISEKSEIFDDQFSVERPDGSNFTLKIRSTKLEDSAMYFCAGSKTGGKLFFGSGTQLSVL.

The chain couples TRBV14 to TRBJ2-7; 8 bases fit TRBD2. The junction had 6 bases not matched to a gene; V was cut back by 6 bases and J by 2 bases. Germline V CDR1 and CDR2: SGHDN, FVKESK. This CDR3 is built from 14 residues. CDR3 sequence reads: CASRLSGGPYEQYF. CDR3 coding DNA: TGTGCCAGCAGACTCAGCGGGGGTCCCTACGAGCAGTACTTC.

The chain employs TRBV12-3 or TRBV12-4 and TRBJ1-2; no clear D gene. The CDR3 consists of 12 residues. Trimming pared 6 bases from V and 9 bases from J, leaving 14 bases between. The DNA for the CDR3 is TGTGCCAGCAGCCCCAGTCCGGGGAGCTACACCTTC. The encoded protein is CASSPSPGSYTF.

Details on this clonotype: A much larger clone differs from this one at a single base, so this may be a read error. The CDR3 loop reads CASRSGAGHQPQHF. CDR3 nucleotides: TGTGCCAGCAGGTCCGGGGCAGGGCATCAGCCCCAGCATTTT. The V and J genes are TRBV6-1 and TRBJ1-5; weak D call: TRBD1 (5 bases). The CDR3 runs to 14 residues. V lost 6 bases and J 5 bases, leaving 14 bases between the germline ends. Looked up from germline, CDR1 is MNHNS and CDR2 is SASEGT.

This clonotype was recorded at least ten times. The chain joins TRBV7-2 to TRBJ1-4, with D uncertain. The CDR3 runs 14 residues. CDR1 and CDR2 from the germline V gene are SGHTA and FQGNSA. V lost 1 base, J lost 7 bases, and 10 bases lay in between. This CDR3 is CASSLVGGPEKLFF. For the CDR3, the DNA is TGTGCCAGCAGCTTAGTCGGAGGGCCTGAAAAACTGTTTTTT.

This clonotype showed up many times. V and J are TRBV28 and TRBJ2-7, with no clear D. This CDR3 is 12 amino acids long. Germline assignment: CDR1 MDHEN and CDR2 SYDVKM. The V end lost 6 bases, the J end lost 0 bases, and 6 bases lay between the germline ends. CDR3 protein: CASRLSSYEQYF. The CDR3 DNA is TGTGCCAGCAGACTATCCTCCTACGAGCAGTACTTC.

V and J are TRBV2 and TRBJ2-7; 9 bases fit TRBD1. Germline lookup yields CDR1 SNHLY and CDR2 FYNNEI. The ends lost 6 bases at V and 6 bases at J; junction bases unmatched: 12. The CDR3 covers 15 residues. The chain's CDR3 is CASRDWDRVYVEQYF. In nucleotides, the CDR3 is TGTGCCAGCAGGGACTGGGACAGGGTTTACGTCGAGCAGTACTTC.